The count of the clone carrying this T cell receptor beta chain is one. Its matching antigen is unknown. Libraries were made from TCR beta cDNA, and they carried unique molecular identifiers. TCRdb re-derived calls from the PCR reads in MiXCR, one entry per CDR3 protein. The sample consists of about 820,000 distinct CDR3 sequences, roughly 50% of them appearing once. In germline, CDR1 is DFQATT, CDR2 SNEGSKA (reference sequence). The CDR3 sequence is 12 residues long. The germline V and J ends were trimmed by 3 bases and 8 bases, with 10 bases remaining between them. These data come from a study of post-analysis software for immune sequencing data. Overall study context: Recorded subtypes: relapsing-remitting, secondary progressive, progressive-relapsing; some patients unannotated.

Points from the study as a whole: People with multiple sclerosis had a significantly lower normalized Chao1 diversity than controls did. TRBV5-6, TRBV5-1 and TRBV20-1 belonged to a set of a handful of TRBV segments that were more frequent in patients than controls.

Sequencing used blood. The receptor was derived from a girl aged 10-17 years with multiple sclerosis. V and J are TRBV20-1 and TRBJ1-4, with D possibly TRBD1 on 5 matching bases. The DNA of the CDR3 is TGCAGTGCTAGGTCAGGGAGCGAAAAACTGTTTTTT. This encodes CSARSGSEKLFF.